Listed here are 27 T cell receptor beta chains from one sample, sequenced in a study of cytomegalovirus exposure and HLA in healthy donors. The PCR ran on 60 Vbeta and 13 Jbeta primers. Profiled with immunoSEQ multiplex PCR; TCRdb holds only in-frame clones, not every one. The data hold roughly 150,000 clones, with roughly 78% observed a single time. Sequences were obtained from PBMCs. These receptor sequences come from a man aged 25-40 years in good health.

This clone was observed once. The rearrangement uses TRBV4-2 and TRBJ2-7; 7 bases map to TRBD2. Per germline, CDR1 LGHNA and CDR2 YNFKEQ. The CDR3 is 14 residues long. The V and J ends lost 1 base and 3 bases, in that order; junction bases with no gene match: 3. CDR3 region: CASSQGSGFYEQYF. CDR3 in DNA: TGTGCCAGCAGCCAAGGTAGCGGGTTCTACGAGCAGTACTTC.

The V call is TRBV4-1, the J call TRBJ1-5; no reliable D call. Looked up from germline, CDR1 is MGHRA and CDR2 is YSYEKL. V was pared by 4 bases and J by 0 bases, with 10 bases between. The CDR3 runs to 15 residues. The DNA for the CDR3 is TGCGCCAGCAGCCGCCGGGAAAATAGCAATCAGCCCCAGCATTTT. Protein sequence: CASSRRENSNQPQHF.

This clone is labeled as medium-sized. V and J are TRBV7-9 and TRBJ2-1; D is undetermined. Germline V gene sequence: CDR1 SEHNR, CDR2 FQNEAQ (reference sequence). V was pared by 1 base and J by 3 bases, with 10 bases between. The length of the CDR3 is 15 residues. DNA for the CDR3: TGTGCCAGCAGCTTAGTCCGTTCCCTCTACAATGAGCAGTTCTTC. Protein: CASSLVRSLYNEQFF.

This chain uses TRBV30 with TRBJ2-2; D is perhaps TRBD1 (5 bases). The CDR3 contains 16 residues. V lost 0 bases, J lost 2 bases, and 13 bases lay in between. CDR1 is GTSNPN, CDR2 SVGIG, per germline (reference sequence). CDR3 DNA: TGTGCCTGGAGTGTTCCAGGGATTGGAAACACCGGGGAGCTGTTTTTT. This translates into CAWSVPGIGNTGELFF.

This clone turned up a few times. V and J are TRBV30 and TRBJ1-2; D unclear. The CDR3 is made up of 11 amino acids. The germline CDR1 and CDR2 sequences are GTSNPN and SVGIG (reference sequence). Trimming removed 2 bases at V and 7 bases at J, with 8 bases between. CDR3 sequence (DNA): TGTGCCTGGAGTCGTGGTAGTGGCTACACCTTC. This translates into CAWSRGSGYTF.

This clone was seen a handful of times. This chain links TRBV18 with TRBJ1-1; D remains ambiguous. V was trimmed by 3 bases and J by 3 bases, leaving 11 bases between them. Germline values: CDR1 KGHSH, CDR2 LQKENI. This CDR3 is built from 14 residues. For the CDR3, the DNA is TGTGCCAGCTCACCGCCGCACAGTGACACTGAAGCTTTCTTT. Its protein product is CASSPPHSDTEAFF.

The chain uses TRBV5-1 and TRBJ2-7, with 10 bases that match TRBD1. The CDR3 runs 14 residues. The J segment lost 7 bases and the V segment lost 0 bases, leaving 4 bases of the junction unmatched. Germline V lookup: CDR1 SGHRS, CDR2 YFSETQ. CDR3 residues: CASSLGQGAWEQYF. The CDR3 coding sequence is TGCGCCAGCAGCTTGGGACAGGGGGCTTGGGAGCAGTACTTC.

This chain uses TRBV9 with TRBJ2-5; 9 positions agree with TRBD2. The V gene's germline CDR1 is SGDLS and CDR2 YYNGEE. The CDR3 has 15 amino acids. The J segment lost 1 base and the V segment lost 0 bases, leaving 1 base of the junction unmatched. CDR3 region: CASSVGSGGQETQYF. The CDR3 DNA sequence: TGTGCCAGCAGCGTAGGTAGCGGGGGCCAAGAGACCCAGTACTTC.

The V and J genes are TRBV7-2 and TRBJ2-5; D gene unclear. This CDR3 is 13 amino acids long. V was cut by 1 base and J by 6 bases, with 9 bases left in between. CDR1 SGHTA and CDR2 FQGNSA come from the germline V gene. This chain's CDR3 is CASSLVELQTQYF. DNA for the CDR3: TGTGCCAGCAGCTTAGTCGAGCTCCAGACCCAGTACTTC.

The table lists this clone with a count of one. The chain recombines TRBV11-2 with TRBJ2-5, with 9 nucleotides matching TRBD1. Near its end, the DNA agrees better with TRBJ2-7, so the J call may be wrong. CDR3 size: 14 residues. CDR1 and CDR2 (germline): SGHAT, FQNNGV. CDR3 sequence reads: CASSPLDRGYEQYF. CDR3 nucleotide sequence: TGTGCCAGCAGCCCATTGGACAGGGGCTACGAGCAGTACTTC.

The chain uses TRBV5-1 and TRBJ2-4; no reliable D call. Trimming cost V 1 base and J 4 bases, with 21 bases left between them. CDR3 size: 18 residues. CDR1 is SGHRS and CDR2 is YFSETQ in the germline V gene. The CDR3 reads CASSLYASTTIQKNIQYF. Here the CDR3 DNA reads TGCGCCAGCAGCTTGTATGCGAGTACTACTATTCAAAAAAACATTCAGTACTTC.

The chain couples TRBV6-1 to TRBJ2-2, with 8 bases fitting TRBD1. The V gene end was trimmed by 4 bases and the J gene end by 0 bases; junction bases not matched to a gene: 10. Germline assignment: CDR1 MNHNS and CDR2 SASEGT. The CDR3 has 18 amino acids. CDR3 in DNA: TGTGCCAGCAGTGTTGAGAGGACAGGGTCGGCGAACACCGGGGAGCTGTTTTTT. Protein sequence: CASSVERTGSANTGELFF.

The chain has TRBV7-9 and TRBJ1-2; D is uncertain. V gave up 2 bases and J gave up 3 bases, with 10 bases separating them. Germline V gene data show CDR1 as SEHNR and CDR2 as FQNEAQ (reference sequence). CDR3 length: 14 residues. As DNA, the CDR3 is TGTGCCAGCAGCTTAATTCCCAATGACTATGGCTACACCTTC. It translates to CASSLIPNDYGYTF.

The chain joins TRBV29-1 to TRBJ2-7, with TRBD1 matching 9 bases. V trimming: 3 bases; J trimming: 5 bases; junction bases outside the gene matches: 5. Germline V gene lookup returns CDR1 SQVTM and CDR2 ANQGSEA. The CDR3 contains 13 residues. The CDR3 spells CSVEGTGSNEQYF. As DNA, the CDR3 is TGCAGCGTTGAGGGGACAGGGTCAAACGAGCAGTACTTC.

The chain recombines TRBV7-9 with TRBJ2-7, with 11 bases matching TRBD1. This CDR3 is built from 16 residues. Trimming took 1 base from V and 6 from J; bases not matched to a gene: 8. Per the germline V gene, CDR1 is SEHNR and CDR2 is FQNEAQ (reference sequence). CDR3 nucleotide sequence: TGTGCCAGCAGCTTAGTTCGGGCGGGACAGGGGGGCGAGCAGTACTTC. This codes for CASSLVRAGQGGEQYF.

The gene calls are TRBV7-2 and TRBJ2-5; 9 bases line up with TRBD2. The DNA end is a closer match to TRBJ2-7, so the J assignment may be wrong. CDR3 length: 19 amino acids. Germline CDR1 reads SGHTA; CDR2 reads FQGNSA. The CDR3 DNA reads TGTGCCAGCAGCTTTTCCCCCACCCTGGGACTAGCAGAATACTACGAGCAGTACTTC. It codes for CASSFSPTLGLAEYYEQYF.

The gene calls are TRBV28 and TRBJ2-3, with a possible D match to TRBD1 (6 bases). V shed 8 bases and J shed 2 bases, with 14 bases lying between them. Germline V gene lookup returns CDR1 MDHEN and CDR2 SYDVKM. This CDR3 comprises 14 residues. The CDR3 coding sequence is TGTGCCAGCTACGGACAGAGCCCCACAGATACGCAGTATTTT. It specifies CASYGQSPTDTQYF.

CDR3 sequence reads: CASSLSSGEADTQYF. The CDR3 DNA sequence: TGTGCCAGCAGCTTGTCCAGCGGGGAGGCAGATACGCAGTATTTT. The V and J genes are TRBV7-8 and TRBJ2-3, with TRBD2 identical over 7 bases. This CDR3 comprises 15 residues. Germline V gene sequence: CDR1 SGHVS, CDR2 FQNEAQ. The ends lost 3 bases at V and 4 bases at J; junction bases unmatched: 7.

The CDR3 DNA reads TGCGCCAGCAGCCAAGTTGATCTCAGGGACAATCAGCCCCAGCATTTT. Its translation: CASSQVDLRDNQPQHF. The chain couples TRBV4-1 to TRBJ1-5; D perhaps matches TRBD1 (5 bases). Germline lookup yields CDR1 MGHRA and CDR2 YSYEKL. This CDR3 has 16 residues. Trimming removed 1 base at V and 3 bases at J, with 13 bases between.

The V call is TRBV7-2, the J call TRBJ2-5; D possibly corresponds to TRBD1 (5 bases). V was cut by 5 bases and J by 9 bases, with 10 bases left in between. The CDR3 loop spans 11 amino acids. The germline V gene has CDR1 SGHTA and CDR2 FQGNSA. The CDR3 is CASSPSRAQYF. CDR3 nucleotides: TGTGCCAGCAGCCCATCCAGGGCCCAGTACTTC.

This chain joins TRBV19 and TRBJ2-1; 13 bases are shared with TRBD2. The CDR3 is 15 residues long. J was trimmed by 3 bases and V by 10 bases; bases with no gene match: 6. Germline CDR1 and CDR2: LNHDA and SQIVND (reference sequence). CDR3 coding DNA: TGTGCCACGAGGACTAGCGGGAGCAGCTACAATGAGCAGTTCTTC. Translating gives CATRTSGSSYNEQFF.

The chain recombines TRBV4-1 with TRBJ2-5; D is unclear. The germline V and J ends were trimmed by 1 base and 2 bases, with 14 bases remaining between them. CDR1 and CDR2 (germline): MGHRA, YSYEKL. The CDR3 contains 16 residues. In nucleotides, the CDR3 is TGCGCCAGCAGCCAAGCAAGTCAACTTCGTCAAGAGACCCAGTACTTC. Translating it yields CASSQASQLRQETQYF.

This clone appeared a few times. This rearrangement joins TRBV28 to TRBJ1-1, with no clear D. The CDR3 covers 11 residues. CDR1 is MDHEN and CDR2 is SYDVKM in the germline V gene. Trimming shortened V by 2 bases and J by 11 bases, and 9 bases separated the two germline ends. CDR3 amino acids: CASSLRETAFF. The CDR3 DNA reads TGTGCCAGCAGTTTACGGGAGACGGCTTTCTTT.

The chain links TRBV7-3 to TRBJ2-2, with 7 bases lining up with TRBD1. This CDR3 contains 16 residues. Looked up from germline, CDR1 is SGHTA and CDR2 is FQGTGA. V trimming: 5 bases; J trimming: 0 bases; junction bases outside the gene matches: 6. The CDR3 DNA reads TGTGCCAGCAGCCTATCCGGGACAGCGAACACCGGGGAGCTGTTTTTT. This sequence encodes CASSLSGTANTGELFF.

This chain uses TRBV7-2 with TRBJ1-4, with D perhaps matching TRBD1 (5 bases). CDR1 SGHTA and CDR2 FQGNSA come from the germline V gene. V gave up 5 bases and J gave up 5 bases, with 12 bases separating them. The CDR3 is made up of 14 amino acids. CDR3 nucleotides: TGTGCCAGCAGCCCGGGGGGATCGAATGAAAAACTGTTTTTT. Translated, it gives CASSPGGSNEKLFF.

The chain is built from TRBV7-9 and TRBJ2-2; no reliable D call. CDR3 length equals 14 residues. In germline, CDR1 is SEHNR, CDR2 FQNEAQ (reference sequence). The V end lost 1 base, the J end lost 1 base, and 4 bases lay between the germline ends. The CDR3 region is CASSLELNTGELFF. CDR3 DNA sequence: TGTGCCAGCAGCTTAGAACTGAACACCGGGGAGCTGTTTTTT.

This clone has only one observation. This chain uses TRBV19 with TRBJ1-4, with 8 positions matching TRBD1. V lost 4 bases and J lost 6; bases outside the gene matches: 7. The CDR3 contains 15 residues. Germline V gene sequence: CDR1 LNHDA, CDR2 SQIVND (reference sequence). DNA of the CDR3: TGTGCCAGTAGTACCTCCGGGACAGGTTATGAAAAACTGTTTTTT. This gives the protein CASSTSGTGYEKLFF.